This record looks at one TCR beta chain sequence and its context. Its cognate antigen is unknown. This entry comes from a study of blood T cells in healthy people across ages. Study conclusions and caveats: Estimated diversity that came from one million T cells was considered an underestimate. Significant beta diversity loss was already apparent by age roughly 44, declining roughly linearly. Relative to aged donors, long-lived donors carried more naive CD4+ cells and displayed higher diversity.

Next came a second PCR, run for about 6 to 12 cycles, which used a sample-barcoded 5' primer along with a J-beta primer mix. Each cDNA molecule received a tag from a template-switch adaptor that had 12 random nucleotides. TCRdb reprocessed the 5' RACE reads with MiXCR, giving one entry per CDR3 protein. The sample gives some 1.4 million distinct CDR3 sequences, approximately 38% of which show up once; 7.9% is in the top ten. The germline V and J ends were trimmed by 6 bases and 3 bases, with 13 bases remaining between them. Per the germline V gene, CDR1 is WSHSY and CDR2 is SAAADI. This CDR3 spans 14 amino acids.

Specimen: blood. This clonotype was obtained from a woman between 18 and 30 years old in good health. The rearrangement links TRBV10-2 to TRBJ2-3; D perhaps matches TRBD1 (5 bases). CDR3 sequence reads: CASRRQQETDTQYF. The CDR3 nucleotides are TGCGCCAGCAGGAGACAGCAGGAAACAGATACGCAGTATTTT.